What follows are 27 T cell receptor beta chains derived from one specimen sequenced in a study of cytomegalovirus exposure and HLA in healthy donors. Use of 60 Vbeta and 13 Jbeta primers characterized the PCR. Assay used: immunoSEQ multiplex PCR; TCRdb lists only in-frame clones, some missing. Among 150,000 to 200,000 clones listed, around 79% were seen once. What was sequenced was PBMCs. These receptors all stem from a man aged 35-49 years in good health and CMV-seropositive.

Note on this clone: This CDR3 fails to terminate in the conserved phenylalanine or tryptophan, so it likely reflects a read error. No DNA is shown, since the ends of the CDR3 on it are uncertain; the CDR3 is the one TCRdb lists. This rearrangement joins TRBV15 to TRBJ2-7; TRBD2 is the table's D call and was not checked against the DNA. The CDR3 contains 12 residues when both ends are counted. Germline assignment: CDR1 LNHNV and CDR2 YYDKDF (reference sequence). CDR3 loop: CATSRDHGLVET.

J is TRBJ1-5 and V is TRBV19; 7 bases agree with TRBD1. CDR1 and CDR2 from the germline V gene are LNHDA and SQIVND (reference sequence). V was clipped by 5 bases and J by 0 bases; unmatched bases: 10. This CDR3 is built from 17 residues. CDR3 coding DNA: TGTGCCAGTAGTTCCTCCCGGGACAGTTATAGCAATCAGCCCCAGCATTTT. As protein: CASSSSRDSYSNQPQHF.

This clone has just a few counts. CDR3 loop: CASSEYDPAEQYF. CDR3 DNA: TGTGCCAGCAGTGAATATGACCCCGCGGAACAGTACTTC. V is TRBV6-1 and J is TRBJ2-5; D unclear. V was pared by 2 bases and J by 11 bases, with 15 bases between. CDR1 is MNHNS, CDR2 SASEGT, per germline. The CDR3 runs 13 residues.

J is TRBJ2-1 and V is TRBV6-4; 10 positions match TRBD2. The CDR3 is 15 amino acids. The V segment lost 0 bases and the J segment 10 bases; nucleotides outside the gene matches: 6. CDR1 is MRHNA, CDR2 SNTAGT, per germline. For the CDR3, the DNA is TGTGCCAGCAGTGACTCCCTAGCGGGAGTCGGCGAGCAGTTCTTC. Amino acids: CASSDSLAGVGEQFF.

The rearrangement uses TRBV6-1 and TRBJ1-5, with D possibly being TRBD1 (6 bases). The CDR3 extends over 14 amino acids. Trimming removed 4 bases from V and 2 bases from J, with 9 bases in between. Germline V lookup: CDR1 MNHNS, CDR2 SASEGT. CDR3 DNA: TGTGCCAGCAGTGGACAGGTCGGCAATCAGCCCCAGCATTTT. This encodes CASSGQVGNQPQHF.

V usage is TRBV5-8 and J usage is TRBJ1-2; D is possibly TRBD1 (6 bases). V lost 4 bases and J 6 bases, leaving 13 bases between the germline ends. This CDR3 is 13 amino acids long. The germline V gene has CDR1 SGHTS and CDR2 YDEGEE. CDR3 region: CASSLWGGHGYTF. For the CDR3, the DNA is TGTGCCAGCAGCCTCTGGGGGGGCCATGGCTACACCTTC. The full variable domain, in which reference TRBV5-8 and TRBJ1-2 provide the parts outside the CDR3, is EAGVTQSPTHLIKTRGQQATLRCSPISGHTSVYWYQQALGLGLQFLLWYDEGEERNRGNFPPRFSGRQFPNYSSELNVNALELEDSALYLCASSLWGGHGYTFGSGTRLTVV.

V is TRBV13 and J is TRBJ1-3; D gene ambiguous. Germline assignment: CDR1 PRHDT and CDR2 FYEKMQ (reference sequence). This CDR3 is 14 amino acids long. The V gene lost 4 bases and the J gene lost 0 bases, with 7 bases spanning the gap. CDR3 nucleotides: TGTGCCAGCAGCTCGCAGTCCTCTGGAAACACCATATATTTT. This sequence encodes CASSSQSSGNTIYF.

This clone was counted between two and nine times. The rearrangement joins TRBV28 to TRBJ2-5; D might be TRBD2 (7 bases). The CDR3 has 13 residues. Germline V gene sequence: CDR1 MDHEN, CDR2 SYDVKM. The germline V and J ends were trimmed by 6 bases and 2 bases, with 10 bases remaining between them. This chain's CDR3 is CASRGGQQETQYF. CDR3 in DNA: TGTGCCAGCAGGGGGGGGCAGCAAGAGACCCAGTACTTC.

This clone was seen just once. V gene TRBV11-3 combines with J gene TRBJ1-1; D gene unclear. Germline V gene sequence: CDR1 SGHNT, CDR2 YENEEA. The CDR3 loop spans 15 amino acids. Trimming shortened V by 0 bases and J by 1 base, and 9 bases separated the two germline ends. The CDR3 bases are TGTGCCAGCAGCTTAGAGGCGGGCAGGAACACTGAAGCTTTCTTT. Its translation is CASSLEAGRNTEAFF.

This chain links TRBV5-1 with TRBJ2-1; 13 positions agree with TRBD2. CDR3 size: 16 residues. CDR1 and CDR2 from the germline V gene are SGHRS and YFSETQ. J was trimmed by 3 bases and V by 4 bases; bases with no gene match: 4. CDR3 protein: CASSPRTSGSYNEQFF. The CDR3 DNA reads as TGCGCCAGCAGCCCCAGGACTAGCGGGAGCTACAATGAGCAGTTCTTC.

This clone was counted a single time. This chain connects TRBV19 to TRBJ2-5; 8 bases agree with TRBD1. V was clipped by 0 bases and J by 5 bases; unmatched bases: 5. The V gene's germline CDR1 is LNHDA and CDR2 SQIVND (reference sequence). CDR3 length: 15 residues. CDR3 protein: CASSIDGRGLETQYF. The CDR3, as DNA: TGTGCCAGTAGTATAGATGGCAGGGGGCTTGAGACCCAGTACTTC.

The rearrangement joins TRBV27 to TRBJ1-2; 9 nucleotides match TRBD1. Germline CDR1 reads MNHEY; CDR2 reads SMNVEV (reference sequence). This CDR3 is 14 amino acids long. J was trimmed by 7 bases and V by 6 bases; bases with no gene match: 9. In nucleotides, the CDR3 is TGTGCCAGCAGGTTCCGGGACAGGGACTCTGGCTACACCTTC. Its translation: CASRFRDRDSGYTF.

The chain couples TRBV4-1 to TRBJ1-3, with a possible D match to TRBD1 (5 bases). This CDR3 contains 16 residues. V lost 3 bases and J 0 bases, leaving 12 bases between the germline ends. Germline V CDR1 and CDR2: MGHRA, YSYEKL. CDR3 bases: TGCGCCAGCAGCCATGGGGCCAGGAGCTCTGGAAACACCATATATTTT. Its translation: CASSHGARSSGNTIYF.

The chain has TRBV6-5 and TRBJ1-2, with unresolved D. V was pared by 7 bases and J by 4 bases, with 13 bases between. The CDR3 length is 13 residues. CDR1 and CDR2 (germline): MNHEY, SVGAGI. CDR3 DNA sequence: TGTGCCAGCACCCGGGAGGCAGTCTATGGCTACACCTTC. Translation: CASTREAVYGYTF.

The V gene is TRBV27, the J gene TRBJ2-5; the D gene is possibly TRBD2 (5 bases). Gene TRBJ2-7 matches the end of the DNA better, so the J call may be wrong. CDR1 and CDR2 (germline): MNHEY, SMNVEV (reference sequence). The CDR3 sequence is 13 residues long. As DNA, the CDR3 is TGTGCCAGCAGTTTGAGGGCGGGCTACGAGCAGTACTTC. This sequence encodes CASSLRAGYEQYF.

This chain links TRBV5-1 with TRBJ2-6, with a weak D call TRBD2 (5 bases). The germline CDR1 and CDR2 sequences are SGHRS and YFSETQ. Trimming stripped 1 base from V and 0 bases from J, with 8 bases between. The CDR3 spans 16 residues. CDR3 DNA sequence: TGCGCCAGCAGCTTGATGGGGAGCTCTGGGGCCAACGTCCTGACTTTC. Protein: CASSLMGSSGANVLTF. The full variable domain, rest sourced from reference TRBV5-1 and TRBJ2-6, is KAGVTQTPRYLIKTRGQQVTLSCSPISGHRSVSWYQQTPGQGLQFLFEYFSETQRNKGNFPGRFSGRQFSNSRSEMNVSTLELGDSALYLCASSLMGSSGANVLTFGAGSRLTVL.

This clone was counted a few times. The chain combines TRBV19 with TRBJ2-7, with 7 bases that match TRBD2. Germline trimming cut 6 bases from V and 2 bases from J; bases unmatched to any gene: 7. Germline CDR1 is LNHDA and CDR2 is SQIVND (reference sequence). CDR3 length: 14 residues. CDR3 loop: CASSRSSGPYEQYF. CDR3 sequence (DNA): TGTGCCAGTAGCAGGTCTAGCGGACCCTACGAGCAGTACTTC.

The table lists this clone with a count of one. The chain joins TRBV6-1 to TRBJ2-4; possible D gene TRBD2, 5 bases. Trimming removed 10 bases from V and 7 bases from J, with 20 bases in between. The CDR3 is 14 amino acids. Germline V lookup: CDR1 MNHNS, CDR2 SASEGT. The CDR3 DNA follows: TGTGCCACCGATAGAGGGCTAAAAGGGAACATTCAGTACTTC. Its translation is CATDRGLKGNIQYF.

The V and J genes are TRBV5-1 and TRBJ2-2; the match to TRBD2 covers 13 bases. This CDR3 is 14 amino acids long. J lost 10 bases, V lost 5 bases, and 5 bases had no gene match. Per the germline V gene, CDR1 is SGHRS and CDR2 is YFSETQ. CDR3 residues: CASRRTSGSSELFF. The DNA of the CDR3 is TGCGCCAGCAGAAGGACTAGCGGGAGTTCGGAGCTGTTTTTT.

The V gene is TRBV5-1, the J gene TRBJ1-6, with a tentative D call TRBD1 (6 bases). Trimming cost V 0 bases and J 7 bases, with 14 bases left between them. CDR3 length: 16 amino acids. Per the germline V gene, CDR1 is SGHRS and CDR2 is YFSETQ. CDR3 nucleotides: TGCGCCAGCAGCTTGGAACCAGGGGCGAAGAATTCACCCCTCCACTTT. It codes for CASSLEPGAKNSPLHF.

The count of this clone is one. The CDR3 DNA is TGCGCCAGCAGCTTTAGGGGGCTAGGGGACACTGAAGCTTTCTTT. This sequence encodes CASSFRGLGDTEAFF. The chain joins TRBV5-1 to TRBJ1-1; 7 bases map to TRBD1. Germline trimming cut 2 bases from V and 3 bases from J; bases unmatched to any gene: 7. The CDR3 has 15 amino acids. Germline assignment: CDR1 SGHRS and CDR2 YFSETQ.

The CDR3 loop reads CASSSGRLAGVDNEQFF. DNA of the CDR3: TGTGCCAGCAGCTCAGGGCGACTAGCGGGAGTAGACAATGAGCAGTTCTTC. The genes are TRBV5-6 and TRBJ2-1; TRBD2 aligns across 12 bases. From germline, CDR1 is SGHDT and CDR2 YYEEEE. CDR3 length: 17 amino acids. Unmatched junction bases numbered 9, after V lost 3 bases and J lost 5 bases.

Notes on this clone: Other DNA sequences in this sample translate to the same CDR3. The chain recombines TRBV7-2 with TRBJ2-1; 7 nucleotides match TRBD2. The CDR3 spans 13 residues. V lost 0 bases, J lost 7 bases, and 0 bases stayed unmatched. Germline-derived CDR1 and CDR2 are SGHTA and FQGNSA. As DNA, the CDR3 is TGTGCCAGCAGCTTAGCTAGCGGGAATGAGCAGTTCTTC. This codes for CASSLASGNEQFF.

With regard to this clone: This CDR3 is also generated by other DNA sequences in the sample. V usage is TRBV19 and J usage is TRBJ2-7, with 9 positions matching TRBD2. The germline CDR1 and CDR2 sequences are LNHDA and SQIVND (reference sequence). V trimming: 3 bases; J trimming: 0 bases; junction bases outside the gene matches: 3. The CDR3 is made up of 15 amino acids. CDR3 nucleotides: TGTGCCAGTAGTATCCTAGCGGGGCTCTCCTACGAGCAGTACTTC. This codes for CASSILAGLSYEQYF. Filled out from reference TRBV19 and TRBJ2-7, the complete variable domain reads DGGITQSPKYLFRKEGQNVTLSCEQNLNHDAMYWYRQDPGQGLRLIYYSQIVNDFQKGDIAEGYSVSREKKESFPLTVTSAQKNPTAFYLCASSILAGLSYEQYFGPGTRLTVT.

The chain uses TRBV9 and TRBJ2-1; 11 bases match TRBD2. V was pared by 0 bases and J by 0 bases, with 5 bases of the junction left unmatched. The CDR3 sequence is 18 residues long. CDR1 and CDR2 from the germline V gene are SGDLS and YYNGEE. The CDR3: CASSVVTSGGSSYNEQFF. The CDR3 DNA sequence: TGTGCCAGCAGCGTAGTTACTAGCGGGGGAAGCTCCTACAATGAGCAGTTCTTC.

The chain joins TRBV10-3 to TRBJ2-5; TRBD2 agrees at 10 bases. Per germline, CDR1 ENHRY and CDR2 SYGVKD. V lost 6 bases, J lost 3 bases, and 10 bases stayed unmatched. The CDR3 is 16 residues long. The CDR3 sequence: CAIRKTSSGGEETQYF. DNA for the CDR3: TGTGCCATCAGGAAGACGTCTAGCGGGGGTGAAGAGACCCAGTACTTC.

The V gene is TRBV7-3, the J gene TRBJ2-1, with no clear D. The CDR3 length is 15 residues. Germline loops: CDR1 SGHTA, CDR2 FQGTGA. The V end was cut by 1 base, the J end by 2 bases, with 9 bases between. The CDR3 DNA follows: TGTGCCAGCAGCTTAAGGGCTATTACCTACAATGAGCAGTTCTTC. Translating it yields CASSLRAITYNEQFF.